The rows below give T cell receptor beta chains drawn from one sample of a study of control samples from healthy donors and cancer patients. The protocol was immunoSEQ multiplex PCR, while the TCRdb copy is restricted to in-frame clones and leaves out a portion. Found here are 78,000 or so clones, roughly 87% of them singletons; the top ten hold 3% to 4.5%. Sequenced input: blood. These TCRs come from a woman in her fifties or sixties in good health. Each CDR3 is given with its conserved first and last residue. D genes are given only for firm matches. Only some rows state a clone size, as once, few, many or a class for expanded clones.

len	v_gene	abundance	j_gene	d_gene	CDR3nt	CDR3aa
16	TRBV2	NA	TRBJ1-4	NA	TGTGCCAGCAGTCCCGCGGTGGTGAGGGCTAATGAAAAACTGTTTTTT	CASSPAVVRANEKLFF
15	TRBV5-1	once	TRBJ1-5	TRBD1	TGCGCCAGCAGCCTCGGACAGGGCATTTATCAGCCCCAGCATTTT	CASSLGQGIYQPQHF
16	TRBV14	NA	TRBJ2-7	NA	TGTGCCAGCAGCCCCTATTGGGCAGGCGTTACCTACGAGCAGTACTTC	CASSPYWAGVTYEQYF
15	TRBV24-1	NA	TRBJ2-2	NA	TGTGCCACCAGTGATCCGGGACAATACACCGGGGAGCTGTTTTTT	CATSDPGQYTGELFF
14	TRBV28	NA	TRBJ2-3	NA	TGTGCCAGCAGCCGAGCCGCCATGGCAGATACGCAGTATTTT	CASSRAAMADTQYF
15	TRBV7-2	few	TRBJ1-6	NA	TGTGCCAGCAGCTCTCGCGGACAGCCCAATTCACCCCTCCACTTT	CASSSRGQPNSPLHF
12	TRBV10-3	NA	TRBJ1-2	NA	TGTGCCATCAGTGAGGGAAACTATGGCTACACCTTC	CAISEGNYGYTF
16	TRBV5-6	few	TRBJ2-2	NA	TGTGCCAGCAGCTTGCGTGTACAGGCCAACACCGGGGAGCTGTTTTTT	CASSLRVQANTGELFF
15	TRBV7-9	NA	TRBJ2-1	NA	TGTGCCAGCAGCGAGGGACTTGGGCGGGATGATGAGCAGTTCTTC	CASSEGLGRDDEQFF
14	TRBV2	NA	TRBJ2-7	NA	TGTGCCAGCAGGAGAGGGGGGACACTCCACGAGCAGTACTTC	CASRRGGTLHEQYF
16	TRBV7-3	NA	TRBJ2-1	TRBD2	TGTGCCAGCAGCTTAAGGGGGACTAGCGGATACAATGAGCAGTTCTTC	CASSLRGTSGYNEQFF
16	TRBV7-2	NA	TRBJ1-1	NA	TGTGCCAGCAGCTTAGCTTGGGCGGGTGCGAGCACTGAAGCTTTCTTT	CASSLAWAGASTEAFF
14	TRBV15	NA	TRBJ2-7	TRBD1	TGTGCCACCAGCGGGGACAGGGGTCTCTCCGAGCAGTACTTC	CATSGDRGLSEQYF
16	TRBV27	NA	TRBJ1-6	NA	TGTGCCAGCAGTAGGGCCCCCCCAGGGTTTTTTTCACCCCTCCACTTT	CASSRAPPGFFSPLHF
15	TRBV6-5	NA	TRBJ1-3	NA	TGTGCCAGCAGTTACGGGCCCTCGGCTTCGGACACCATATATTTT	CASSYGPSASDTIYF